This T cell receptor beta chain was captured in a study of graft-versus-host responses after intestinal transplantation. Study information: Among the recipients, all got anti-thymocyte globulin induction and then tacrolimus and steroids for about three years.

The CDR3 length is 14 residues. Trimming removed 2 bases from V and 2 bases from J, with 10 bases in between. Germline assignment: CDR1 ENHRY and CDR2 SYGVKD. Sequencing used immunoSEQ multiplex PCR; TCRdb keeps in-frame clones, though not all of them. The sample consists of fewer than 150,000 clones, over 85% of them appearing once. Of note for this clone: Its antigen is undetermined.

V usage is TRBV10-3 and J usage is TRBJ2-7; D assignment may be TRBD1 or TRBD2 (5 bases each). The specimen was unstimulated CD4+ T cells sorted from spleen or lymph node cells, collected before intestinal transplant. The sequence derives from a human donor who received an intestinal transplant. The CDR3 DNA follows: TGTGCCATCAGTGAGGACAGCGGACCCTACGAGCAGTACTTC. Amino acid sequence: CAISEDSGPYEQYF.